This note documents a single T cell receptor beta chain sequence. This sample is drawn from a study of OX40 agonist ivuxolimab in advanced cancers. Across the study: Each patient was given ivuxolimab into a vein every 2 weeks, at 0.01 to 10 mg/kg. Patients in dose escalation had liver, melanoma, kidney or head and neck cancers.

Data came from immunoSEQ multiplex PCR; TCRdb stores just in-frame clones and leaves some out. Of more than 15,000 clones listed, over 75% are singletons. Trimming removed 1 base at V and 5 bases at J, with 12 bases between. The CDR3 is 14 amino acids. From germline, CDR1 is MDHEN and CDR2 SYDVKM. Drawing of blood for sampling happened at baseline, at cycle 4 day 1, and at cycle 7 day 1. This specimen was CD4+ or CD8+ T cells sorted from blood, taken in a trial of the OX40 agonist ivuxolimab. The rearrangement links TRBV28 to TRBJ2-7; D may be TRBD1 or TRBD2 (6 bases each). This TCR was sampled from an adult with an advanced solid tumor such as melanoma, head and neck, liver or kidney cancer. CDR3 amino acids: CASSLSGGEDEQYF. CDR3 nucleotide sequence: TGTGCCAGCAGTTTATCCGGGGGCGAGGACGAGCAGTACTTC.